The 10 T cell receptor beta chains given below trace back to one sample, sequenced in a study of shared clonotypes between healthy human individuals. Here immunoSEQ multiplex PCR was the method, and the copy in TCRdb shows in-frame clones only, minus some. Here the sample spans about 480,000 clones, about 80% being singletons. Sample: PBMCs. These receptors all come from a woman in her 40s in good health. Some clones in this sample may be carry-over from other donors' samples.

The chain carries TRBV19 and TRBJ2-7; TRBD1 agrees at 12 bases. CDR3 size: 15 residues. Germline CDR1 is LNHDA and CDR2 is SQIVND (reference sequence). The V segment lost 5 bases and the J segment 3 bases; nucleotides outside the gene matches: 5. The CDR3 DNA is TGTGCCAGTAGTGTCGGGACAGGGGGCTTCTACGAGCAGTACTTC. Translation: CASSVGTGGFYEQYF.

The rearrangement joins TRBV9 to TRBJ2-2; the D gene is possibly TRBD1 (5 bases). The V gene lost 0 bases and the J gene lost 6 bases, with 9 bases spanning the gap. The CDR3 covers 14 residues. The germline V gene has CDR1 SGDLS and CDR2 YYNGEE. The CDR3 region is CASSVVREPGELFF. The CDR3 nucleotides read TGTGCCAGCAGCGTAGTCAGGGAACCCGGGGAGCTGTTTTTT.

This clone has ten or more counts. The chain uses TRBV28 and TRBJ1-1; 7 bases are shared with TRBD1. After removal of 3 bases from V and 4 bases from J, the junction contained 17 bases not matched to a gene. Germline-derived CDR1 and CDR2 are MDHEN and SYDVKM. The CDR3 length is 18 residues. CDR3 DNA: TGTGCCAGCAGTTTGAGGCAGGGGGTAGTTTACACGAGCACTGAAGCTTTCTTT. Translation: CASSLRQGVVYTSTEAFF.

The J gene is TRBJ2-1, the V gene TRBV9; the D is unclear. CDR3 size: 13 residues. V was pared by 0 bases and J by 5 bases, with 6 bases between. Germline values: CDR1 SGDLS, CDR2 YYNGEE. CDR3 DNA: TGTGCCAGCAGCGTAGGCATGAACAATGAGCAGTTCTTC. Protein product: CASSVGMNNEQFF.

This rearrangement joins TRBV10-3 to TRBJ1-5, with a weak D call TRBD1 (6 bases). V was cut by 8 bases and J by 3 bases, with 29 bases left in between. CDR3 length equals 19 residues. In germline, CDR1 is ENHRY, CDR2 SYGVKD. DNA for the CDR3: TGTGCCATCCCCGGTAGTTTGGGGCGGGGGGCGCGGAACAATCAGCCCCAGCATTTT. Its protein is CAIPGSLGRGARNNQPQHF.

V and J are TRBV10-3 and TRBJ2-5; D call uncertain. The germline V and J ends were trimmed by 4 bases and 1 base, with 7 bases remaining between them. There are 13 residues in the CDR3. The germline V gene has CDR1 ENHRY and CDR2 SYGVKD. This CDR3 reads CAISANPQETQYF. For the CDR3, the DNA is TGTGCCATCAGTGCCAACCCCCAAGAGACCCAGTACTTC.

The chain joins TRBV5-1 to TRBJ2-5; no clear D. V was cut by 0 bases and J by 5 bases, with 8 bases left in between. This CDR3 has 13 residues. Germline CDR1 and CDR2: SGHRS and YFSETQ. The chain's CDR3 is CASSLGLRETQYF. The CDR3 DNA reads TGCGCCAGCAGCTTGGGGTTGAGGGAGACCCAGTACTTC.

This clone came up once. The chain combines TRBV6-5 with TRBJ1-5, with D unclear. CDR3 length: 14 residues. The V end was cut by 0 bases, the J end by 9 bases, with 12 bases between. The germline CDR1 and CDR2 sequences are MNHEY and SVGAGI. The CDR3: CASSYSARAGPQHF. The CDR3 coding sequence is TGTGCCAGCAGTTACTCGGCTCGGGCAGGGCCCCAGCATTTT.

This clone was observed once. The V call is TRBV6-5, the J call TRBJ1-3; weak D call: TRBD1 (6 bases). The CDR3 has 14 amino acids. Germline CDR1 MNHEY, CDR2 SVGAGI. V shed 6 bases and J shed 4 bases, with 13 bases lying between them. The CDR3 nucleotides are TGTGCCAGCAGCCGGACAGTTAACGGAAACACCATATATTTT. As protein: CASSRTVNGNTIYF.

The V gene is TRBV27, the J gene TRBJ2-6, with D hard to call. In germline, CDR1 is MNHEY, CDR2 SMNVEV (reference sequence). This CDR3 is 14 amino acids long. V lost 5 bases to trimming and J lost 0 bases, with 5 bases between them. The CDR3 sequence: CASSPSSGANVLTF. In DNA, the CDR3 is TGTGCCAGCAGTCCCTCCTCTGGGGCCAACGTCCTGACTTTC. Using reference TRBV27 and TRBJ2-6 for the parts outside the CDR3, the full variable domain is EAQVTQNPRYLITVTGKKLTVTCSQNMNHEYMSWYRQDPGLGLRQIYYSMNVEVTDKGDVPEGYKVSRKEKRNFPLILESPSPNQTSLYFCASSPSSGANVLTFGAGSRLTVL.